Below, 28 T cell receptor beta chains from the same sample are listed, as sequenced in a study of graft-versus-host responses after intestinal transplantation listed by TCRdb under 2021. The time point label of this sample denotes: cells obtained before transplantation from donor or recipient. In mixed lymphocyte reactions, some 200,000 CFSE-labeled pre-transplant responders were plated with some 200,000 irradiated violet-dye-labeled stimulators and cultured for 5 to 6 days. Receptor libraries were prepared by the immunoSEQ multiplex PCR assay. Drawn from immuneACCESS, this table holds only the in-frame rearrangements with V and J called that TCRdb kept. Clones are partly lost; checked studies trace under half to an unresolved V gene and leave the rest unexplained. The sample table holds under 15,000 clones, of which just under 35% were seen once. The leading ten clones occupy about 3.4% of the sample.

The source was alloreactive CD8+ T cells from a mixed lymphocyte reaction culture, collected before intestinal transplant. The cell subset or site tag for this specimen amounts to: CFSE-low proliferating T cells sorted from roughly 6-day pre-transplant mixed lymphocyte reaction (GvH or HvG direction). The receptors here all came from a human patient who received an intestinal transplant.

This chain uses TRBV11-2 with TRBJ2-7, with 11 nucleotides matching TRBD2. The V and J ends lost 7 bases and 4 bases, in that order; junction bases with no gene match: 12. CDR1 SGHAT and CDR2 FQNNGV come from the germline V gene. The CDR3 spans 16 residues. The CDR3 protein is CASIPEGVAGGYEQYF. The CDR3 nucleotides read TGTGCCAGCATACCAGAGGGTGTAGCGGGAGGGTACGAGCAGTACTTC. Supplemented by reference TRBV11-2 and TRBJ2-7, the full variable domain reads EAGVAQSPRYKIIEKRQSVAFWCNPISGHATLYWYQQILGQGPKLLIQFQNNGVVDDSQLPKDRFSAERLKGVDSTLKIQPAKLEDSAVYLCASIPEGVAGGYEQYFGPGTRLTVT.

The V gene is TRBV4-2, the J gene TRBJ1-2; D might be TRBD1 (5 bases). Germline values: CDR1 LGHNA, CDR2 YNFKEQ. The CDR3 length is 14 residues. Trimming cost V 5 bases and J 1 base, with 11 bases left between them. The CDR3 bases are TGTGCCAGCAGCTTAGGGACGGATAACTATGGCTACACCTTC. It is translated as CASSLGTDNYGYTF.

This clone has only a few counts. The CDR3 coding sequence is TGCGCCAGCAGCCATACTTTACCCACCGGTTCACCCCTCCACTTT. Amino acid sequence: CASSHTLPTGSPLHF. V gene TRBV4-1 combines with J gene TRBJ1-6, with no clear D. Germline V lookup: CDR1 MGHRA, CDR2 YSYEKL. The CDR3 totals 15 residues. Trimming stripped 3 bases from V and 9 bases from J, with 15 bases between.

This clone is medium-sized within its sample. The chain is built from TRBV5-4 and TRBJ2-7; D uncertain. The V end was cut by 4 bases, the J end by 4 bases, with 15 bases between. CDR1 and CDR2 (germline): SGHNT, YYREEE (reference sequence). This CDR3 contains 14 residues. CDR3 DNA: TGTGCCAGCAGCGGGCTGGAGACATCTTACGAGCAGTACTTC. Its protein is CASSGLETSYEQYF.

The count of this clone is one. The V call is TRBV19, the J call TRBJ2-1, with D unresolved. The CDR3 contains 13 residues. The germline CDR1 and CDR2 sequences are LNHDA and SQIVND (reference sequence). Trimming stripped 2 bases from V and 7 bases from J, with 9 bases between. CDR3 sequence: CASSIMGWNEQFF. The CDR3 region has the DNA TGTGCCAGTAGTATAATGGGCTGGAATGAGCAGTTCTTC.

This chain links TRBV28 with TRBJ2-2; D remains unclear. From germline, CDR1 is MDHEN and CDR2 SYDVKM. The CDR3 sequence is 15 residues long. Trimming shortened V by 6 bases and J by 2 bases, and 13 bases separated the two germline ends. The CDR3 protein is CASSPLTLNTGELFF. CDR3 coding DNA: TGTGCCAGCAGCCCACTCACACTTAACACCGGGGAGCTGTTTTTT. The full variable domain, its missing parts supplied by reference TRBV28 and TRBJ2-2, is DVKVTQSSRYLVKRTGEKVFLECVQDMDHENMFWYRQDPGLGLRLIYFSYDVKMKEKGDIPEGYSVSREKKERFSLILESASTNQTSMYLCASSPLTLNTGELFFGEGSRLTVL.

The chain has TRBV30 and TRBJ2-5; D assignment may be TRBD1 or TRBD2 (6 bases each). Germline CDR1 is GTSNPN and CDR2 is SVGIG (reference sequence). Trimming left V 4 bases short and J 4 bases short, with 13 bases between. The CDR3 runs 13 residues. The chain's CDR3 is CAWNGGRGETQYF. DNA of the CDR3: TGTGCCTGGAACGGGGGCAGGGGAGAGACCCAGTACTTC.

This clone was observed a single time. The chain uses TRBV7-9 and TRBJ1-2; no firm D call. The CDR3 sequence is 14 residues long. V shed 1 base and J shed 0 bases, with 6 bases lying between them. The germline V gene encodes CDR1 SEHNR and CDR2 FQNEAQ (reference sequence). The CDR3 is CASSLEGPNYGYTF. In nucleotides, the CDR3 is TGTGCCAGCAGCTTAGAAGGGCCTAACTATGGCTACACCTTC.

V is TRBV4-1 and J is TRBJ1-1; 9 bases are a match to TRBD1. This CDR3 comprises 17 residues. V gave up 4 bases and J gave up 0 bases; unmatched junction bases: 9. The germline V gene has CDR1 MGHRA and CDR2 YSYEKL. The CDR3 DNA follows: TGCGCCAGCAGCCCGGGACAGGGAGGGACTATGAACACTGAAGCTTTCTTT. This sequence encodes CASSPGQGGTMNTEAFF.

This chain links TRBV7-9 with TRBJ2-7, with D possibly TRBD2 on 6 matching bases. V gave up 5 bases and J gave up 6 bases, with 17 bases separating them. The CDR3 has 14 residues. Germline-derived CDR1 and CDR2 are SEHNR and FQNEAQ (reference sequence). As DNA, the CDR3 is TGTGCCAGCAGCCTTTACACGGAGGGTGCCGAGCAGTACTTC. Protein: CASSLYTEGAEQYF.

The J gene is TRBJ2-3, the V gene TRBV14; 9 bases agree with TRBD1. Germline V gene data show CDR1 as SGHDN and CDR2 as FVKESK. Trimming took 0 bases from V and 2 from J; bases not matched to a gene: 6. This CDR3 has 17 amino acids. CDR3 in amino acids: CASSQDWRTGDTDTQYF. DNA for the CDR3: TGTGCCAGCAGCCAAGATTGGCGGACAGGGGACACAGATACGCAGTATTTT.

This clone has only a few counts. The rearrangement uses TRBV7-9 and TRBJ1-2; TRBD1 matches 7 bases. CDR1 and CDR2 from the germline V gene are SEHNR and FQNEAQ (reference sequence). Germline trimming cut 5 bases from V and 4 bases from J; bases unmatched to any gene: 10. CDR3 length: 15 residues. The CDR3 loop reads CASSPQGGVGYGYTF. The CDR3 DNA follows: TGTGCCAGCAGCCCGCAGGGGGGGGTCGGCTATGGCTACACCTTC. Combining the CDR3 with reference TRBV7-9 and TRBJ1-2 gives the whole variable domain DTGVSQNPRHKITKRGQNVTFRCDPISEHNRLYWYRQTLGQGPEFLTYFQNEAQLEKSRLLSDRFSAERPKGSFSTLEIQRTEQGDSAMYLCASSPQGGVGYGYTFGSGTRLTVV.

This clone was seen only once. The V gene is TRBV9, the J gene TRBJ2-1; D ambiguous. CDR1 is SGDLS, CDR2 YYNGEE, per germline. Trimming removed 0 bases at V and 0 bases at J, with 13 bases between. The CDR3 contains 17 residues. The CDR3 region is CASSVETGLSSYNEQFF. The CDR3 DNA follows: TGTGCCAGCAGCGTAGAAACGGGTCTCAGCTCCTACAATGAGCAGTTCTTC.

This clone was counted only a few times. The genes are TRBV19 and TRBJ2-7; D remains unclear. Per the germline V gene, CDR1 is LNHDA and CDR2 is SQIVND (reference sequence). V lost 1 base and J 6 bases, leaving 7 bases between the germline ends. The CDR3 consists of 12 residues. The CDR3 protein is CASSIGLTEQYF. CDR3 nucleotides: TGTGCCAGTAGTATAGGCCTCACCGAGCAGTACTTC.

The CDR3: CASSPGQGTVYGYTF. The CDR3 DNA reads as TGTGCCAGCAGTCCGGGACAGGGGACGGTCTATGGCTACACCTTC. The J gene is TRBJ1-2, the V gene TRBV6-5; 10 nucleotides align to TRBD1. Unmatched junction bases numbered 7, after V lost 5 bases and J lost 4 bases. The germline gives CDR1 MNHEY, CDR2 SVGAGI. The CDR3 has 15 amino acids.

This chain joins TRBV4-2 and TRBJ2-7; 7 bases fit TRBD1. CDR1 is LGHNA and CDR2 is YNFKEQ in the germline V gene. CDR3 length: 14 residues. V lost 2 bases, J lost 1 base, and 2 bases stayed unmatched. The CDR3 coding sequence is TGTGCCAGCAGCCAATTACAGGGGTCCTACGAGCAGTACTTC. Its protein product is CASSQLQGSYEQYF.

Only a few counts were recorded for this clone. The gene calls are TRBV10-3 and TRBJ1-3, with D hard to call. Germline lookup yields CDR1 ENHRY and CDR2 SYGVKD. The CDR3 has 13 residues. CDR3: CASRLSSGNTIYF. The CDR3 DNA reads as TGTGCGAGCCGCCTTAGCTCTGGAAACACCATATATTTT.

CDR3 sequence: CASSLEDGAYEQYF. CDR3 nucleotide sequence: TGTGCCAGCAGTTTAGAGGACGGAGCCTACGAGCAGTACTTC. The chain combines TRBV28 with TRBJ2-7, with no clear D. CDR1 MDHEN and CDR2 SYDVKM come from the germline V gene. Trimming left V 2 bases short and J 2 bases short, with 10 bases between. This CDR3 contains 14 residues.

This sequence joins TRBV15 and TRBJ2-3; TRBD2 is a possible D gene (6 bases). This CDR3 is built from 18 residues. V was clipped by 3 bases and J by 6 bases, with 25 bases between them. Germline lookup yields CDR1 LNHNV and CDR2 YYDKDF (reference sequence). The CDR3, as DNA: TGTGCCACCAGCAGTATTTGGGGGGAGTCCCCTCGAGACGATACGCAGTATTTT. Protein sequence: CATSSIWGESPRDDTQYF.

The rearrangement links TRBV11-2 to TRBJ2-2; 10 bases are a match to TRBD2. The trim removed 1 base at V and 4 bases at J, leaving 6 bases unmatched. This CDR3 has 17 residues. Germline V gene lookup returns CDR1 SGHAT and CDR2 FQNNGV. Here the CDR3 DNA reads TGTGCCAGCAGCTTAGCAGCGGGAGGGTGGGTCACCGGGGAGCTGTTTTTT. As protein: CASSLAAGGWVTGELFF. Full variable domain (missing parts from reference TRBV11-2 and TRBJ2-2): EAGVAQSPRYKIIEKRQSVAFWCNPISGHATLYWYQQILGQGPKLLIQFQNNGVVDDSQLPKDRFSAERLKGVDSTLKIQPAKLEDSAVYLCASSLAAGGWVTGELFFGEGSRLTVL.

Remarks on this clone: Compared with germline, one end of the junction differs, possibly owing to a read error. J is TRBJ2-7 and V is TRBV13; 15 bases agree with TRBD2. Germline assignment: CDR1 PRHDT and CDR2 FYEKMQ (reference sequence). This CDR3 spans 17 amino acids. The CDR3 sequence: CASNLRGLAGGSYEQYF. CDR3 nucleotides: TGTGCCAGCAACTTAAGGGGACTAGCGGGAGGATCCTACGAGCAGTACTTC. Complete variable domain (other parts from reference TRBV13 and TRBJ2-7): AAGVIQSPRHLIKEKRETATLKCYPIPRHDTVYWYQQGPGQDPQFLISFYEKMQSDKGSIPDRFSAQQFSDYHSELNMSSLELGDSALYFCASNLRGLAGGSYEQYFGPGTRLTVT.

This clone occurred a few times. This rearrangement joins TRBV7-6 to TRBJ2-2; TRBD2 might be the D (7 bases). This CDR3 region has 13 residues. V was shortened by 11 bases and J by 7 bases, with 17 bases between the two germline ends. The germline gives CDR1 SGHVS, CDR2 FNYEAQ. CDR3 loop: CAVGEGENGELFF. In DNA, the CDR3 is TGTGCCGTCGGGGAGGGGGAAAACGGGGAGCTGTTTTTT.

A few counts support this clone. The chain carries TRBV4-1 and TRBJ2-3, with 14 nucleotides matching TRBD2. CDR3 length: 16 residues. CDR1 and CDR2 from the germline V gene are MGHRA and YSYEKL. V lost 3 bases and J lost 5; bases outside the gene matches: 4. CDR3 region: CASSHRLAGGGDTQYF. The DNA of the CDR3 is TGCGCCAGCAGCCATCGACTAGCGGGAGGGGGAGATACGCAGTATTTT.

A word on this clone: This may come from a read error, since a much larger clone is one base off. This sample also contains other DNA sequences that code for the same CDR3. This chain joins TRBV27 and TRBJ1-2, with D unresolved. The CDR3 totals 13 residues. CDR1 is MNHEY and CDR2 is SMNVEV in the germline V gene (reference sequence). For the CDR3, the DNA is TGTGCCAGCAGTTGGGGAGGGTTCTATGGCTATACCTTC. Protein product: CASSWGGFYGYTF.

This clone was found a few times. This chain links TRBV7-8 with TRBJ2-7; D not resolved. Deletions cut 5 bases from V and 2 bases from J, with 13 bases between. This CDR3 has 14 residues. CDR1 and CDR2 from the germline V gene are SGHVS and FQNEAQ. CDR3 nucleotide sequence: TGTGCCAGCAGCCCGTGGGGTCCCACCTACGAGCAGTACTTC. Translation: CASSPWGPTYEQYF.

The table lists this clone with a few counts. The V call is TRBV27, the J call TRBJ1-6; 9 bases agree with TRBD1. CDR1 and CDR2 (germline): MNHEY, SMNVEV (reference sequence). The ends lost 4 bases at V and 7 bases at J; junction bases unmatched: 2. This CDR3 comprises 14 residues. DNA of the CDR3: TGTGCCAGCAGTTCAGGACAGGGGAATTCACCCCTCCACTTT. Protein sequence: CASSSGQGNSPLHF.

This clone counts as large. Relative to the germline gene, one junction end is altered; a read error may explain this. V and J are TRBV19 and TRBJ2-1; D perhaps matches TRBD2 (5 bases). This CDR3 has 14 residues. Germline V gene lookup returns CDR1 LNHDA and CDR2 SQIVND (reference sequence). The CDR3 region is CAISLGSGYNEQFF. CDR3 sequence (DNA): TGTGCCATTAGTCTGGGATCGGGATACAATGAGCAGTTCTTC.

The chain combines TRBV4-1 with TRBJ2-1; 8 bases are shared with TRBD2. Germline loops: CDR1 MGHRA, CDR2 YSYEKL. The CDR3 contains 12 residues. Trimming took 5 bases from V and 13 from J; bases not matched to a gene: 7. The CDR3 nucleotides read TGCGCCAGCAGCTTGCGGGGGGAAGTACAGTTCTTC. Translated, it gives CASSLRGEVQFF.